This record looks at one TCR beta chain sequence and its context. Antigen specificity is unknown. Assay: immunoSEQ multiplex PCR; the TCRdb copy retains only in-frame clones and omits some. The sample carries 25,000 to 35,000 clones, roughly 83% recorded once. The data were obtained in a study of OX40 agonist ivuxolimab in advanced cancers. Overall study results and limits: Researchers report that CD8+ T cells had, on average, more expanded clones than CD4+.

Trimming removed 2 bases from V and 9 bases from J, with 11 bases in between. The CDR3 loop spans 13 amino acids. Germline assignment: CDR1 MNHEY and CDR2 SVGAGI. This clonotype was obtained from an adult with an advanced solid tumor such as melanoma, head and neck, liver or kidney cancer. The sample here was CD4+ or CD8+ T cells sorted from blood, taken in a trial of the OX40 agonist ivuxolimab. J is TRBJ2-1 and V is TRBV6-5, with D perhaps TRBD1 or TRBD2 (5 bases each). This chain's CDR3 is CASSYGTPGEQFF. In DNA form, the CDR3 reads TGTGCCAGCAGTTACGGGACCCCGGGTGAGCAGTTCTTC.